This T cell receptor beta chain was recorded in a study of T cell clones after liver transplantation. Overall study findings and caveats: A significant post-transplant drop in circulating graft-donor-reactive CD4 TCRbeta sequences occurred in most of the 8 subjects. Rather than being deleted, graft donor-reactive T cells may have moved into the graft. Compared with third party-reactive sequences, donor-reactive ones declined more, independent of withdrawal success. These preliminary findings come from unstandardized post-transplant sampling times.

As to this clone: Its antigen is unidentified.

Measured with immunoSEQ multiplex PCR; TCRdb has only the in-frame clones, and not every one. The data hold 50,000 to 60,000 clones, with roughly 71% observed a single time. This TCR was sampled from a human patient who received a liver transplant. The graft donor may account for some of the T cells. Sequences were derived from CD4+ T cells from blood, sampled at the 22-month timepoint.

CDR3 nucleotides: TGTGCCAGCAGCTTGTACGACAGGGGAGGCGAGCAGTACTTC. It translates to CASSLYDRGGEQYF. V is TRBV5-5 and J is TRBJ2-7, with 8 bases aligning to TRBD1. CDR3 length equals 14 residues. Germline trimming cut 1 base from V and 6 bases from J; bases unmatched to any gene: 6. Germline V gene lookup returns CDR1 SGHKS and CDR2 YYEKEE (reference sequence). Full variable domain (rest looked up from reference TRBV5-5 and TRBJ2-7): DAGVTQSPTHLIKTRGQQVTLRCSPISGHKSVSWYQQVLGQGPQFIFQYYEKEERGRGNFPDRFSARQFPNYSSELNVNALLLGDSALYLCASSLYDRGGEQYFGPGTRLTVT.